Included here is one T cell receptor beta chain sequence, with context. Its specificity is not known. This record belongs to a study of cytomegalovirus exposure and HLA in healthy donors. Per germline, CDR1 SGHVS and CDR2 FNYEAQ. The V end was cut by 5 bases, the J end by 1 base, with 15 bases between. This CDR3 has 15 amino acids. This PCR relied on a set of 60 Vbeta primers and 13 Jbeta primers. The protocol was immunoSEQ multiplex PCR, while the TCRdb copy is restricted to in-frame clones and leaves out a portion. This sample has under 200,000 clones, with 70% to 85% found just once. Study observations and caveats: Exclusion as indistinguishable affected some V segments, including TRBV6-2 and TRBV6-3.

The origin of this receptor is a woman aged 25 to 39 in good health and CMV-seropositive. The chain combines TRBV7-6 with TRBJ2-7; perhaps TRBD1 as D (6 bases). The sequenced sample was PBMCs. CDR3 nucleotides: TGTGCCAGCAGCCCCACAGGGCGAGGGTCCTACGAGCAGTACTTC. Translation: CASSPTGRGSYEQYF.